The 3 T cell receptor beta chains below all came from one sample that was sequenced in a study of early T cells in non-severe SARS-CoV-2 infection. TCRdb analysed the 5' RACE reads with MiXCR anew, one entry per CDR3 protein. The data contain around 100,000 distinct CDR3 sequences, around 13% of them seen just once; the ten biggest clones take up roughly 6.3%. The sequencing input was whole blood. The receptor source for this set is an adult who was a healthcare worker with PCR-confirmed SARS-CoV-2 infection or an uninfected control (not recorded which).

This clonotype was observed a few times. This chain links TRBV28 with TRBJ2-1; 7 positions match TRBD2. Germline values: CDR1 MDHEN, CDR2 SYDVKM. J was trimmed by 4 bases and V by 3 bases; bases with no gene match: 6. The CDR3 totals 15 residues. The CDR3 here is CASSLTGLPYNEQFF. The CDR3 DNA reads TGTGCCAGCAGTTTGACGGGACTACCTTACAATGAGCAGTTCTTC.

This chain joins TRBV12-3 or TRBV12-4 and TRBJ2-7, with TRBD2 matching 15 bases. This CDR3 has 17 amino acids. The V segment lost 8 bases and the J segment 0 bases; nucleotides outside the gene matches: 8. The DNA of the CDR3 is TGTGCCAGCTGCGGGACTAGCGGGAGGACTTACTCCTACGAGCAGTACTTC. Protein product: CASCGTSGRTYSYEQYF.

The genes are TRBV5-1 and TRBJ2-5; no clear D gene. Germline values: CDR1 SGHRS, CDR2 YFSETQ. The CDR3 extends over 15 amino acids. V lost 4 bases to trimming and J lost 2 bases, with 15 bases between them. The CDR3 DNA follows: TGCGCCAGCAGCAAAATCCAGGCGAATCAAGAGACCCAGTACTTC. Translating gives CASSKIQANQETQYF.